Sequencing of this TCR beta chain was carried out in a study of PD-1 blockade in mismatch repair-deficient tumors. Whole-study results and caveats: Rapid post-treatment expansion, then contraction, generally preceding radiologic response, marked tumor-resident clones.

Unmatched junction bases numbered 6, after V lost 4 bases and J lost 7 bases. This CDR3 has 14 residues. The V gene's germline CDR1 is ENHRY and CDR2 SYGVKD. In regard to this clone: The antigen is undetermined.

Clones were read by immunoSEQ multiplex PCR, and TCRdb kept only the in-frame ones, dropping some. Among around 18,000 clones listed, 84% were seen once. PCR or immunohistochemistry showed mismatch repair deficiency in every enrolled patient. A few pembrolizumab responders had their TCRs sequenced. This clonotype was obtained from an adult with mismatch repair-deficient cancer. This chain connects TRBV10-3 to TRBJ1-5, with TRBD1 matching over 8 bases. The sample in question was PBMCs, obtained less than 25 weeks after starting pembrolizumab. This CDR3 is CAISGSQGVQPQHF. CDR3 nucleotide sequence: TGTGCCATCAGTGGATCACAGGGGGTACAGCCCCAGCATTTT.